This T cell receptor beta chain comes out of a study of shared clonotypes between healthy human individuals. General study results and limits: In the sorted subsets, rarefaction showed sequencing was incomplete despite large depth.

CDR3 length: 16 amino acids. Germline CDR1 SGHAT, CDR2 FQNNGV. The V segment lost 5 bases and the J segment 6 bases; nucleotides outside the gene matches: 8. About this clone: What it recognizes is unknown.

Method: immunoSEQ multiplex PCR; TCRdb's copy keeps in-frame clones and lacks some. Of around 340,000 clones listed, around four fifths are singletons. The receptor was derived from a man aged 25-45 years in good health. The chain combines TRBV11-2 with TRBJ2-1, with 12 bases matching TRBD2. The source material was memory CD4+ T cells sorted from blood. The subset here: CD45RA-negative fraction. The CDR3 DNA sequence: TGTGCCAGCAGCAAACGGACTAGCGGGAAATTCAATGAGCAGTTCTTC. Translation: CASSKRTSGKFNEQFF. Based on the CDR3 plus reference TRBV11-2 and TRBJ2-1, the full variable domain is EAGVAQSPRYKIIEKRQSVAFWCNPISGHATLYWYQQILGQGPKLLIQFQNNGVVDDSQLPKDRFSAERLKGVDSTLKIQPAKLEDSAVYLCASSKRTSGKFNEQFFGPGTRLTVL.